The clone carrying this TCR beta chain was picked up many times. This entry belongs to a study of T cells in Graves' hyperthyroidism and ophthalmopathy. Across the whole study: At the time of initial diagnosis and before any treatment, peripheral blood was collected.

Amplification yielded TCR beta CDR3 regions, with RNA transcripts as the source. Primed by the HTBI set, a first-round RT-PCR was run on the TCR CDR3. TCRdb used MiXCR to reprocess the multiplex PCR reads, holding one entry per CDR3 protein. This table has over 45,000 distinct CDR3 sequences, less than 50% appearing once. CDR1 is MNHNS, CDR2 SASEGT, per germline. Trimming pared 3 bases from V and 0 bases from J, leaving 0 bases between. This CDR3 is built from 13 residues. The cohort's ophthalmopathy patients, a group with duration under 3 months, had a Clinical Activity Score of at least 3 and a NOSPECS grade of at least 4. Orbital computed tomography, thyroid ultrasound, serum thyroxine and TRAb, and clinical symptoms together informed the diagnoses. The authors obtained PBMCs from around 11 ml of fresh peripheral blood.

The sequence was collected from a woman aged 50 to 65 with Graves' ophthalmopathy. The V gene is TRBV6-1, the J gene TRBJ2-6; D unclear. Sequencing used blood. The CDR3 here is CASSDSGANVLTF. CDR3 nucleotides: TGTGCCAGCAGTGACTCTGGGGCCAACGTCCTGACTTTC.